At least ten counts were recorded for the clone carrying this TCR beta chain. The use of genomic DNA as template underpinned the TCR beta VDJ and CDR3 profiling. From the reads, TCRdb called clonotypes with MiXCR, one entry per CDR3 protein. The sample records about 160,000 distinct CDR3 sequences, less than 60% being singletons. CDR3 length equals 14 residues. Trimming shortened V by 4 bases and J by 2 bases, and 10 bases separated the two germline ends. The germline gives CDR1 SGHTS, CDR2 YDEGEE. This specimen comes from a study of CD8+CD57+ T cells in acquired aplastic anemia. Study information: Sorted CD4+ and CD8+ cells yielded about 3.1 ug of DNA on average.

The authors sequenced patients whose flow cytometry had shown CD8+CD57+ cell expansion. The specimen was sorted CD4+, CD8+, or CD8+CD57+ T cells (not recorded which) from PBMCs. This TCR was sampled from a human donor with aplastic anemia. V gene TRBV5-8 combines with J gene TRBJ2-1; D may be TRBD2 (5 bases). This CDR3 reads CASSVRAPYNEQFF. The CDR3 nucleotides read TGTGCCAGCAGCGTGAGGGCCCCCTACAATGAGCAGTTCTTC. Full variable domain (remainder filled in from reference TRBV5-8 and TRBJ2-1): EAGVTQSPTHLIKTRGQQATLRCSPISGHTSVYWYQQALGLGLQFLLWYDEGEERNRGNFPPRFSGRQFPNYSSELNVNALELEDSALYLCASSVRAPYNEQFFGPGTRLTVL.